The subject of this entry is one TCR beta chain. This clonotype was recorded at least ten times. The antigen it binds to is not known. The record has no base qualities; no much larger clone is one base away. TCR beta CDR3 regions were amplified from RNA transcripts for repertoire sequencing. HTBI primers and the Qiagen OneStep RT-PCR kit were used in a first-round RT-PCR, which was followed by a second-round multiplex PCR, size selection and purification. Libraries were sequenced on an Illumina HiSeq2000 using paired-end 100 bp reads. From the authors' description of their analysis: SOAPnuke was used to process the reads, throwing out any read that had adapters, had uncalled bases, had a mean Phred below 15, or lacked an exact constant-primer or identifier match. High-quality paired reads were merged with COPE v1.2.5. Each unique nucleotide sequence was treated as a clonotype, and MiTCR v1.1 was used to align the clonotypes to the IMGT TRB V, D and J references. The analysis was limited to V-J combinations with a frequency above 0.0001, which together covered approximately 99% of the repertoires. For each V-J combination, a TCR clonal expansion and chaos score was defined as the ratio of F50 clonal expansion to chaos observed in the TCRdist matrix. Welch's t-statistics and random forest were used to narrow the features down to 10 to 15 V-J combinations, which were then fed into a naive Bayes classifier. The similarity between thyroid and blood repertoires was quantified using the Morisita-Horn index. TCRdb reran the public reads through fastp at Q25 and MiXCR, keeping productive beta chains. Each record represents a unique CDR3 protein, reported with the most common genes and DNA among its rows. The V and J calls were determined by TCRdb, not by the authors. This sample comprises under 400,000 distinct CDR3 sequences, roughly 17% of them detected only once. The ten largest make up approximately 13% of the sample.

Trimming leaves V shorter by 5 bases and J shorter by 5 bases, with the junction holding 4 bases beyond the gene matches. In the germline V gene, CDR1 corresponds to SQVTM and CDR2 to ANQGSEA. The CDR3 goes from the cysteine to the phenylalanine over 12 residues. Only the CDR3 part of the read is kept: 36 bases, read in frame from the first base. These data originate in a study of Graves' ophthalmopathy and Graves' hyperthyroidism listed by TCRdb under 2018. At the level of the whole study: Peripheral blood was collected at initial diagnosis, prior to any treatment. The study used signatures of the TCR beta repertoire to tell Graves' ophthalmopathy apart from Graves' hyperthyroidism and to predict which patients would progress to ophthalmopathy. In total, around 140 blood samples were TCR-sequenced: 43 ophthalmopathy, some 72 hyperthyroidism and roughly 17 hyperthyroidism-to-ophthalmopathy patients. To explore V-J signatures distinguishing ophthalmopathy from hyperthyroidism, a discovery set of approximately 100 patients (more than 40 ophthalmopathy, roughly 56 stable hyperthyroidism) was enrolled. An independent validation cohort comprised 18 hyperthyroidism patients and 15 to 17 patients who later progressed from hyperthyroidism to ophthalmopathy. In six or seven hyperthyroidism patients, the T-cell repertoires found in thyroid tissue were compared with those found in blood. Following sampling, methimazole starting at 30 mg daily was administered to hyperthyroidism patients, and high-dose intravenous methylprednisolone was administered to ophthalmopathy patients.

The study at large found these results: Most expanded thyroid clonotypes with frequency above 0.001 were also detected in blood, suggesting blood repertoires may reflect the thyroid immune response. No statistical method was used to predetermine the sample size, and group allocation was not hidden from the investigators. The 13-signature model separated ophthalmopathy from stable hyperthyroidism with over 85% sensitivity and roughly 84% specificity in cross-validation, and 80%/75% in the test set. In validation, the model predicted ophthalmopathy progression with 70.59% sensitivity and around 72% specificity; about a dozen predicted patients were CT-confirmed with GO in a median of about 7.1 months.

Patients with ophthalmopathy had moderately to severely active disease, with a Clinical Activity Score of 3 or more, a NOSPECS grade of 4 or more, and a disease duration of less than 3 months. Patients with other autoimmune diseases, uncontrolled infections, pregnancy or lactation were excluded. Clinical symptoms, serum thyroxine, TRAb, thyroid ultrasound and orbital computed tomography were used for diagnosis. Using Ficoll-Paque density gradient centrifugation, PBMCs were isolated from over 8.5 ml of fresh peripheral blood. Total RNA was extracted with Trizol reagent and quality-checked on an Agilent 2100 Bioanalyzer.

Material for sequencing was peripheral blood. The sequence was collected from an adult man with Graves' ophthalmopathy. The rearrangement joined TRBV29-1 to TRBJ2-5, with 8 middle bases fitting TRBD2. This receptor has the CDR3 CSVREGGETQYF. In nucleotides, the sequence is TGCAGCGTTCGGGAGGGAGGGGAGACCCAGTACTTC. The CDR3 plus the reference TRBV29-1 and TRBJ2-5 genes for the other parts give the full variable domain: SAVISQKPSRDICQRGTSLTIQCQVDSQVTMMFWYRQQPGQSLTLIATANQGSEATYESGFVIDKFPISRPNLTFSTLTVSNMSPEDSSIYLCSVREGGETQYFGPGTRLLVL.